Following are 3 T cell receptor beta chains from one sample sequenced in a study of blood T cell repertoires in COVID-19. The table came from immunoSEQ multiplex PCR; TCRdb's copy has only in-frame clones and leaves some out. The repertoire holds 140,000 to 150,000 clones, with about 86% as singletons. Sequenced: peripheral blood. The source is a human donor in a cohort sampled during active COVID-19.

This clone was seen a few times. This chain links TRBV29-1 with TRBJ2-7; TRBD1 matches at 7 bases. The CDR3 covers 12 residues. V dropped 6 bases and J dropped 3; count of bases not matched to a gene: 5. Germline loops: CDR1 SQVTM, CDR2 ANQGSEA. CDR3 in amino acids: CSVVDRIYEQYF. The CDR3, as DNA: TGCAGCGTGGTGGACAGGATCTACGAGCAGTACTTC.

This chain uses TRBV5-6 with TRBJ1-3; the match to TRBD1 covers 7 bases. After removal of 0 bases from V and 2 bases from J, the junction contained 2 bases not matched to a gene. CDR1 is SGHDT, CDR2 YYEEEE, per germline. This CDR3 spans 15 amino acids. The CDR3 DNA sequence: TGTGCCAGCAGCTTGGGAAGGGGGCCTGGAAACACCATATATTTT. Protein sequence: CASSLGRGPGNTIYF. Full variable domain (remainder filled in from reference TRBV5-6 and TRBJ1-3): DAGVTQSPTHLIKTRGQQVTLRCSPKSGHDTVSWYQQALGQGPQFIFQYYEEEERQRGNFPDRFSGHQFPNYSSELNVNALLLGDSALYLCASSLGRGPGNTIYFGEGSWLTVV.

V usage is TRBV6-4 and J usage is TRBJ1-2; D is perhaps TRBD1 (5 bases). Trimming stripped 11 bases from V and 8 bases from J, with 12 bases between. Per the germline V gene, CDR1 is MRHNA and CDR2 is SNTAGT. CDR3 length equals 10 residues. CDR3 bases: TGTGCCCTTCCGGGGGACGGCTACACCTTC. Amino acid sequence: CALPGDGYTF.